This TCR beta chain derives from a study of blood T cell repertoires in COVID-19. The CDR3 has 15 amino acids. Germline CDR1 and CDR2: SGHVS and FNYEAQ. V was shortened by 4 bases and J by 4 bases, with 15 bases between the two germline ends. Sequencing was performed with immunoSEQ multiplex PCR; in TCRdb, only in-frame clones are kept and a portion is missing. The sample records 190,000 or so clones, about 83% being singletons. Input material: peripheral blood. This TCR was sampled from a woman in her late teens or twenties who had recovered from COVID-19. This chain joins TRBV7-6 and TRBJ2-3, with D possibly matching TRBD1 (5 bases). CDR3 loop: CASSWGQYAADTQYF. The CDR3 nucleotides read TGTGCCAGCAGCTGGGGCCAGTACGCCGCAGATACGCAGTATTTT.